The T cell receptor (beta chain) described here comes from a study of T cell responses to AZD1222 COVID-19 vaccine. Whole-study findings and limits: Elevations in Spike-specific TCR breadth and depth followed administration of two AZD1222 doses. The sample set comprised mostly white British donors with more females, and clonal diversity was possibly underestimated. At baseline, seropositivity was found in only six AZD1222 recipients.

Trimming at V came to 0 bases and at J to 4 bases, leaving 5 bases not matched to a gene. Germline V CDR1 and CDR2: MNHNS, SASEGT. The CDR3 runs 16 residues. Second-dose intervals near 4 or 12 weeks were combined. With respect to this clone: Its target is unknown.

Assay: immunoSEQ multiplex PCR; the TCRdb copy retains only in-frame clones and omits some. The data hold 120,000 or so clones, with around nine tenths observed a single time. The sequenced sample was peripheral blood, obtained 28 days after the second AZD1222 dose. The rearrangement uses TRBV6-1 and TRBJ2-7, with TRBD1 matching over 11 bases. This TCR was recovered from an adult who received the AZD1222 COVID-19 vaccine. CDR3 nucleotide sequence: TGTGCCAGCAGTGAAGCCGAAGGGACAGGGGGGTACGAGCAGTACTTC. This encodes CASSEAEGTGGYEQYF.